This T cell receptor (beta chain) was identified in a study of CD8+ T cells in alopecia areata. Study overall: Treated individuals took tofacitinib by mouth, 5 to 10 mg twice daily. General study results and limits: Sequence data from scalp samples additionally include resident alphabeta T cells of normal skin. Tofacitinib produced a significant decrease in scalp clonality and in expanded CD8+ clones among the top 100. Because of a solitary nonresponder, the connection of baseline CD8+ expansion to response stays uncertain.

Investigators isolated RNA and reverse transcribed it into cDNA to act as the sequencing template. Some clones are missing from TCRdb's copy, which holds only in-frame ones; the method was immunoSEQ multiplex PCR. The sample holds about 200,000 clones; approximately 60% are singletons and the top ten take less than 3.5%. Treatment reported: oral pan-JAK inhibitor, 5-10 mg twice daily. V lost 3 bases and J 8 bases, leaving 17 bases between the germline ends. Germline V gene lookup returns CDR1 MDHEN and CDR2 SYDVKM. This CDR3 is built from 16 residues. Note on this clone: What it binds is not known.

The sample consisted of CD4+ T cells sorted from blood, taken at week 4, from a patient treated with tofacitinib. This TCR came from a human donor with alopecia areata. This chain uses TRBV28 with TRBJ1-6; D unresolved. For the CDR3, the DNA is TGTGCCAGCAGTTTCCCCCTTCCAGGTTCTGATTCACCCCTCCACTTT. As protein: CASSFPLPGSDSPLHF. Supplemented by reference TRBV28 and TRBJ1-6, the full variable domain reads DVKVTQSSRYLVKRTGEKVFLECVQDMDHENMFWYRQDPGLGLRLIYFSYDVKMKEKGDIPEGYSVSREKKERFSLILESASTNQTSMYLCASSFPLPGSDSPLHFGNGTRLTVT.